These T cell receptor beta chains were read from a single sample in a study of Ad26.COV2.S vaccination and SARS-CoV-2 variants. This table comes from immunoSEQ multiplex PCR, and its TCRdb copy is limited to in-frame clones, with some not included. The table includes more than 300,000 clones, roughly 84% detected once. The sequences come from peripheral blood, collected in a trial of Ad26.COV2.S vaccine versus placebo. All receptors come from a person between 18 and 65 years old who received the Ad26.COV2.S COVID-19 vaccine or a placebo. Both conserved end residues are part of each CDR3. Fields, in order: J gene, V gene, D gene, clone size, CDR3 DNA, CDR3 protein. D genes are given only for firm matches. Clone size is stated in some rows and not others, as once, few, many or a class when expanded.

TRBJ2-5	TRBV27	TRBD2	few	TGTGCCAGCACCAAGTTAGGACTAGCGGGGGGTCAAGAGACCCAGTACTTC	CASTKLGLAGGQETQYF
TRBJ1-2	TRBV7-2	-	-	TGTGCCAGCAGCTTAGCTCAGGACGTTAACTATGGCTACACCTTC	CASSLAQDVNYGYTF
TRBJ1-4	TRBV30	-	-	TGTGCCTGGAGGCAGACCAATGAAAAACTGTTTTTT	CAWRQTNEKLFF
TRBJ2-5	TRBV5-1	TRBD1	-	TGCGCCAGCAGCGGGCGGGACAGGGCAGAGACCCAGTACTTC	CASSGRDRAETQYF
TRBJ1-2	TRBV18	-	-	TGTGCCAGCTCACCACCAGCGGGGAATGGCTACACCTTC	CASSPPAGNGYTF
TRBJ1-1	TRBV18	-	-	TGTGCCAGCTCACCAATATCAGGGAACACTGAAGCTTTCTTT	CASSPISGNTEAFF
TRBJ2-3	TRBV19	-	-	TGTGCCAGTAGGCTCCAACCTAGCACAGATACGCAGTATTTT	CASRLQPSTDTQYF
TRBJ1-2	TRBV30	-	few	TGTGCCTGGAACCACCTAAGGGGAGTCTATGGCTACACCTTC	CAWNHLRGVYGYTF
TRBJ2-1	TRBV5-1	TRBD1	-	TGCGCCAGCAGCGTGGACAGGTTTCGGTTCTTC	CASSVDRFRFF
TRBJ1-1	TRBV5-1	TRBD1	-	TGCGCCAGCAGGACAGGACAGGGGACGAACACTGAAGCTTTCTTT	CASRTGQGTNTEAFF
TRBJ1-1	TRBV30	TRBD1	-	TGTGCCTGGAGTAGAGGGACAGGGGGGATCCTGGGGGCTTTCTTT	CAWSRGTGGILGAFF
TRBJ1-1	TRBV13	-	-	TGTGCCAGCAGCGTAGGTTGGAACACTGAAGCTTTCTTT	CASSVGWNTEAFF
TRBJ1-3	TRBV10-2	-	-	TGCGCCAGCAGTGAGTCGGGCAGGGCTCGAAACACCATATATTTT	CASSESGRARNTIYF
TRBJ1-3	TRBV3-1/TRBV3-2	-	-	TGTGCCAGCAGCCGGAGAGGGGGAACTGGAAACACCATATATTTT	CASSRRGGTGNTIYF
TRBJ2-1	TRBV23-1	TRBD1	few	TGCGCCAGCCTGAGCGAAACGGGACAGTTCTACAATGAGCAGTTCTTC	CASLSETGQFYNEQFF
TRBJ1-1	TRBV7-9	TRBD1	-	TGTGCCAGCAGCTTAGCTAGGGGGACAGGGCTAATGAACACTGAAGCTTTCTTT	CASSLARGTGLMNTEAFF
TRBJ2-3	TRBV29-1	-	-	TGCAGCTTCCTGACAGGTACAGATACGCAGTATTTT	CSFLTGTDTQYF
TRBJ1-5	TRBV3-1/TRBV3-2	-	-	TGTGCCAGCAGCCAAGTTAACAGTCAGCCCCAGCATTTT	CASSQVNSQPQHF
TRBJ2-5	TRBV19	TRBD1	-	TGTGCCAGCAGGGACAGGGGTGACGAGACCCAGTACTTC	CASRDRGDETQYF
TRBJ1-2	TRBV7-2	-	few	TGTGCCAGCAGCTTAGTGACAGGTCGGGGTAACTATGGCTACACCTTC	CASSLVTGRGNYGYTF
TRBJ1-5	TRBV5-1	TRBD1	-	TGCGCCAGCATTTCGCGGGACAGGCGGTGCTATAGCAATCAGCCCCAGCATTTT	CASISRDRRCYSNQPQHF
TRBJ1-2	TRBV5-5	TRBD1	-	TGTGCCAGCAGCTCACTGACAGGGGCCGGCTACACCTTC	CASSSLTGAGYTF
TRBJ1-3	TRBV5-4	-	-	TGTGCCAGCAGCTCGGGACCTGCTGGAAACACCATATATTTT	CASSSGPAGNTIYF
TRBJ1-5	TRBV30	-	-	TGTGCCTGGAGTGTAGGAGGGTCAAATCAGCCCCAGCATTTT	CAWSVGGSNQPQHF
TRBJ1-1	TRBV10-3	-	-	TGTGCCATCAGTGAGTCCAAGGCGGGTGGTGTAGGGGTTGAAGCTTTCTTT	CAISESKAGGVGVEAFF